This T cell receptor beta chain stems from a study of blood T cell repertoires in COVID-19. Study in general: There were acute and convalescent COVID-19 samples, and they came from the United States, Italy and Spain. Sources were T cells, B-cell-depleted T cells, or PBMCs; the material itself was cDNA or gDNA.

Germline values: CDR1 SGHRS, CDR2 YFSETQ. The CDR3 consists of 14 residues. The J segment lost 7 bases and the V segment lost 3 bases, leaving 7 bases of the junction unmatched. Per the original data handling: Reference gene primer amplification gave estimated nucleated cell counts. Libraries were prepared by immunoSEQ multiplex PCR; TCRdb keeps only in-frame clonotypes and omits some of them. The DNA gave D and trimming, while V, J and clone size come from that table. The sample includes about 260,000 clones, about 88% of them seen just once. This receptor was obtained from a man aged 18 to 30 with active or convalescent COVID-19. V gene TRBV5-1 combines with J gene TRBJ2-4, with 7 bases aligning to TRBD1. The sequencing input was peripheral blood. The CDR3 DNA sequence: TGCGCCAGCAGCTCAACGACAGGGCCGAACATTCAGTACTTC. This encodes CASSSTTGPNIQYF.